This T cell receptor (beta chain) was sequenced during a study of shared clonotypes between healthy human individuals. V gave up 0 bases and J gave up 1 base, with 12 bases separating them. Germline V gene sequence: CDR1 SGHAT, CDR2 FQNNGV. This CDR3 region has 16 residues. Libraries were prepared by immunoSEQ multiplex PCR; TCRdb keeps only in-frame clonotypes and omits some of them. The data contain roughly 700,000 clones, 74% of them singletons. The sequence was collected from a woman aged 30 to 39 in good health. The sequencing input was memory CD4+ T cells sorted from blood. This sample's subset: CD45RA-negative fraction. The V gene is TRBV11-2, the J gene TRBJ2-5, with a weak D call TRBD1 (6 bases). The CDR3 region is CASSLDRTGSQETQYF. CDR3 bases: TGTGCCAGCAGCTTAGATCGAACAGGGAGCCAAGAGACCCAGTACTTC.